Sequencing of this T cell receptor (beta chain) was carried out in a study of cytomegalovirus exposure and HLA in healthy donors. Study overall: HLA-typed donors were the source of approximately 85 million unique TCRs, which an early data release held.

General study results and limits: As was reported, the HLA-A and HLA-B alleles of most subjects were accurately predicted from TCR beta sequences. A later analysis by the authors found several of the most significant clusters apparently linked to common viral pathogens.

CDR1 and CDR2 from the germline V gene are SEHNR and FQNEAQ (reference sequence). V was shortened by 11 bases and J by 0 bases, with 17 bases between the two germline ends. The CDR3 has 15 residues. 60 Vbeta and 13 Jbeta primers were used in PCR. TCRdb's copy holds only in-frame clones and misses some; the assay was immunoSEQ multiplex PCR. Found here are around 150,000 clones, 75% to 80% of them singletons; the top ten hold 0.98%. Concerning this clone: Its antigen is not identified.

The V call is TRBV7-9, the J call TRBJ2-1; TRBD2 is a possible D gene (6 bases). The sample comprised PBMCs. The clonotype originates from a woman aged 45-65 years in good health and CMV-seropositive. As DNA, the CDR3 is TGTGCCGTAACTCTCGGGAGCCGCTCCTACAATGAGCAGTTCTTC. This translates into CAVTLGSRSYNEQFF.